This entry lists 6 T cell receptor beta chains sequenced from one sample in a study of CD4 T cells in relation to SARS-CoV-2 and coronaviruses. This table comes from immunoSEQ multiplex PCR, and its TCRdb copy is limited to in-frame clones, with some not included. The sample includes 24,000 or so clones, roughly 76% of them seen just once. Their antigen targets remain unknown. Before the COVID-19 pandemic, during about 2011-2019, CD4+ T cells were taken from unexposed donors. After ten to eleven days of culture, CD4+ T cells were isolated. Sequenced: CD4+ T cells from PBMCs, cultured in vitro. The receptors come from a human donor in good health.

The chain couples TRBV5-1 to TRBJ2-3; D call uncertain. The CDR3 has 13 residues. CDR1 is SGHRS, CDR2 YFSETQ, per germline. V lost 3 bases and J lost 2, with 7 bases in between. The CDR3: CASSSMPTDTQYF. The CDR3 DNA is TGCGCCAGCAGCTCTATGCCCACAGATACGCAGTATTTT.

The chain links TRBV19 to TRBJ2-3; TRBD2 matches at 12 bases. This CDR3 contains 19 residues. V lost 2 bases, J lost 2 bases, and 11 bases stayed unmatched. CDR1 LNHDA and CDR2 SQIVND come from the germline V gene (reference sequence). The CDR3 reads CASSITSGRTPHLTDTQYF. The CDR3 DNA is TGTGCCAGTAGTATAACTAGCGGGAGGACTCCTCACCTCACAGATACGCAGTATTTT. Complete variable domain (other parts from reference TRBV19 and TRBJ2-3): DGGITQSPKYLFRKEGQNVTLSCEQNLNHDAMYWYRQDPGQGLRLIYYSQIVNDFQKGDIAEGYSVSREKKESFPLTVTSAQKNPTAFYLCASSITSGRTPHLTDTQYFGPGTRLTVL.

V and J are TRBV19 and TRBJ2-7; D is perhaps TRBD1 (5 bases). Germline values: CDR1 LNHDA, CDR2 SQIVND (reference sequence). Trimming pared 1 base from V and 2 bases from J, leaving 12 bases between. The CDR3 contains 15 residues. The CDR3 DNA sequence: TGTGCCAGTAGTATAGGGGGCAGGTTCACCTACGAGCAGTACTTC. This codes for CASSIGGRFTYEQYF.

The chain has TRBV29-1 and TRBJ1-6; 8 bases map to TRBD1. CDR3 length: 13 residues. V lost 4 bases and J lost 7; bases outside the gene matches: 3. Germline CDR1 SQVTM, CDR2 ANQGSEA. The chain's CDR3 is CSVVTGGNSPLHF. The CDR3 coding sequence is TGCAGCGTTGTTACAGGGGGGAATTCACCCCTCCACTTT. Complete variable domain (other parts from reference TRBV29-1 and TRBJ1-6): SAVISQKPSRDICQRGTSLTIQCQVDSQVTMMFWYRQQPGQSLTLIATANQGSEATYESGFVIDKFPISRPNLTFSTLTVSNMSPEDSSIYLCSVVTGGNSPLHFGNGTRLTVT.

This clone was seen more than once but under ten times. CDR3 protein: CASSRGEGGTGELFF. In DNA form, the CDR3 reads TGTGCCAGCAGCCGCGGAGAGGGGGGCACCGGGGAGCTGTTTTTT. V gene TRBV7-9 combines with J gene TRBJ2-2; TRBD1 or TRBD2 may be the D gene (6 bases each). The germline V gene encodes CDR1 SEHNR and CDR2 FQNEAQ (reference sequence). CDR3 length equals 15 residues. V gave up 5 bases and J gave up 4 bases, with 14 bases separating them.

This chain joins TRBV5-5 and TRBJ1-4, with D perhaps TRBD1 (6 bases). The CDR3 loop spans 14 amino acids. Germline loops: CDR1 SGHKS, CDR2 YYEKEE (reference sequence). V shed 1 base and J shed 8 bases, with 12 bases lying between them. CDR3 nucleotides: TGTGCCAGCAGCTTGCAGGACAGACGGGAAAAACTGTTTTTT. This sequence encodes CASSLQDRREKLFF.